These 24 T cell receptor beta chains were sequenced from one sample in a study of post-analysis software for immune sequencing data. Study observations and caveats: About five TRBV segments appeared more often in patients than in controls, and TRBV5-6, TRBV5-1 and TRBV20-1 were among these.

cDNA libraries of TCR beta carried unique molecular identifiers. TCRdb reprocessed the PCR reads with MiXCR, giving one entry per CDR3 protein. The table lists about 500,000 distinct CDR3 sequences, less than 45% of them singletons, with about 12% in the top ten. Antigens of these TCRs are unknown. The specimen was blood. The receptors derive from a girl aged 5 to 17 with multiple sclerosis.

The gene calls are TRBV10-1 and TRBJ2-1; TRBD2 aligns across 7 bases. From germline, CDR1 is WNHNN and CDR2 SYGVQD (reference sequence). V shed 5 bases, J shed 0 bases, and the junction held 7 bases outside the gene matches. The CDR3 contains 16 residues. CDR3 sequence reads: CASSRSGGSSYNEQFF. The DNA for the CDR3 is TGCGCCAGCAGTCGGTCGGGGGGATCCTCCTACAATGAGCAGTTCTTC.

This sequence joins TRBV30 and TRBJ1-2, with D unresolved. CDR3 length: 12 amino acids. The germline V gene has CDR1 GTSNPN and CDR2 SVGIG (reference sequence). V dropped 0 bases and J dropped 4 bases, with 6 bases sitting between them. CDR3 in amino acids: CAWSVRGYGYTF. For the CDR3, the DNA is TGTGCCTGGAGTGTACGCGGCTATGGCTACACCTTC.

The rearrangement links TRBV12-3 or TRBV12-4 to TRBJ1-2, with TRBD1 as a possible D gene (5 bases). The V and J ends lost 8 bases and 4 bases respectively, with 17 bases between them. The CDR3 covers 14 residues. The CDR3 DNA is TGTGCCAGCGTAAGCGAACAGGAGGCCTATGGCTACACCTTC. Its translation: CASVSEQEAYGYTF.

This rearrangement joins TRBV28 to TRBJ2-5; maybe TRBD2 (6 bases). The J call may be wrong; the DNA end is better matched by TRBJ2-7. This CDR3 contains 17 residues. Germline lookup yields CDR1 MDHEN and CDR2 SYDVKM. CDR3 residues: CASSQGGSYGGAYEQYF. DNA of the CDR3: TGTGCCAGCAGTCAAGGAGGGAGCTACGGCGGCGCCTACGAGCAGTACTTC.

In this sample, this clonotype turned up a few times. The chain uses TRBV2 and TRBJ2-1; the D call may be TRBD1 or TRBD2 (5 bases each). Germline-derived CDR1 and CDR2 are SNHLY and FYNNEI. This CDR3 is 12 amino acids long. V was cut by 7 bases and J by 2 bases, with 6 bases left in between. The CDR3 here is CASMGPYNEQFF. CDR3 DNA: TGTGCCAGCATGGGACCCTACAATGAGCAGTTCTTC.

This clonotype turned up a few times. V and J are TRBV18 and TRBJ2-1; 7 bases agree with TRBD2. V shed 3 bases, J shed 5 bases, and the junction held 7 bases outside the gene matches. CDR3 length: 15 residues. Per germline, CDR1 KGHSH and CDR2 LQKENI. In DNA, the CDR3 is TGTGCCAGCTCACCTCCGGCTCTAGCGGACAATGAGCAGTTCTTC. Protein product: CASSPPALADNEQFF.

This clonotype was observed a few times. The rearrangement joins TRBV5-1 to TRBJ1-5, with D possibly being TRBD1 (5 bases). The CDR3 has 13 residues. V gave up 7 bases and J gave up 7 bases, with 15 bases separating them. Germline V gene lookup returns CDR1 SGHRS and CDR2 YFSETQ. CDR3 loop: CASGPDRGQPQHF. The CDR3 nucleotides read TGCGCCAGCGGCCCGGATAGGGGACAGCCCCAGCATTTT.

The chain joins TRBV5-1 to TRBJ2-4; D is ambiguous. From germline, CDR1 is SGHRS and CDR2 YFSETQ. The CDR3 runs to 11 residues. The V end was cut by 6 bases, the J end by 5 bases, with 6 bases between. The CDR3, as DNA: TGCGCCAGCACCCAGGAAAACATTCAGTACTTC. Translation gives CASTQENIQYF. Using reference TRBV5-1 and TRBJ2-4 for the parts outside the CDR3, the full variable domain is KAGVTQTPRYLIKTRGQQVTLSCSPISGHRSVSWYQQTPGQGLQFLFEYFSETQRNKGNFPGRFSGRQFSNSRSEMNVSTLELGDSALYLCASTQENIQYFGAGTRLSVL.

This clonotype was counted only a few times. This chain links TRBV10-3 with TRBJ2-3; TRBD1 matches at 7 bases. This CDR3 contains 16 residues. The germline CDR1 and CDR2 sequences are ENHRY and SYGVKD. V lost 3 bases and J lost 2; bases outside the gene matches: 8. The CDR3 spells CAISDPGTEYTDTQYF. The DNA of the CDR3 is TGTGCCATCAGTGATCCGGGGACAGAATACACAGATACGCAGTATTTT.

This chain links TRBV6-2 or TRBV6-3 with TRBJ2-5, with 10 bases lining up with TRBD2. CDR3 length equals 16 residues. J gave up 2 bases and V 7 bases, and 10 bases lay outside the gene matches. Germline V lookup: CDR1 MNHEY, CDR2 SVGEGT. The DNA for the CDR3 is TGTGCCAGCAATCCCGGACTAGCGGACTTTCAAGAGACCCAGTACTTC. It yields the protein CASNPGLADFQETQYF.

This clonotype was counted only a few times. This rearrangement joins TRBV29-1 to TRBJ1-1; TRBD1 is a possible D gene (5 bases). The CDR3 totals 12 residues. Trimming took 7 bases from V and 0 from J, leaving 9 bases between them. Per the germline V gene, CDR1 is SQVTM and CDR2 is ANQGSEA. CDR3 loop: CSGGTVNTEAFF. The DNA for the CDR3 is TGCAGCGGGGGGACGGTGAACACTGAAGCTTTCTTT.

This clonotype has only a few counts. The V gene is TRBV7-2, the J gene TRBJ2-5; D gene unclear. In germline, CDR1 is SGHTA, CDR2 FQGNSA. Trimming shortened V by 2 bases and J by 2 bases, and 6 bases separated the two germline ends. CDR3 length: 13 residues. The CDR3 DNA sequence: TGTGCCAGCAGCTTATGGATACAAGAGACCCAGTACTTC. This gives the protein CASSLWIQETQYF. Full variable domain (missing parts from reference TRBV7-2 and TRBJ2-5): GAGVSQSPSNKVTEKGKDVELRCDPISGHTALYWYRQSLGQGLEFLIYFQGNSAPDKSGLPSDRFSAERTGGSVSTLTIQRTQQEDSAVYLCASSLWIQETQYFGPGTRLLVL.

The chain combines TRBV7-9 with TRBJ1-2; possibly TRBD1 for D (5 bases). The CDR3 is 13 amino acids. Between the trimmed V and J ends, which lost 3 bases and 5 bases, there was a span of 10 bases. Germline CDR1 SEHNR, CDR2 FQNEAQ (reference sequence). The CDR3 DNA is TGTGCCAGCAGCTTGGGACCGCTATATGGCTACACCTTC. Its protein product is CASSLGPLYGYTF.

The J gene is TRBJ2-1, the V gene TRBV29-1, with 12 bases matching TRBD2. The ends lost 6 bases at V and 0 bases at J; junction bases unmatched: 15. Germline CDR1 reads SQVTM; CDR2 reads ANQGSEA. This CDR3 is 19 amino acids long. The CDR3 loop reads CSVEAPGTSGWSSYNEQFF. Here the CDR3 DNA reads TGCAGCGTAGAGGCACCCGGGACTAGCGGGTGGAGCTCCTACAATGAGCAGTTCTTC.

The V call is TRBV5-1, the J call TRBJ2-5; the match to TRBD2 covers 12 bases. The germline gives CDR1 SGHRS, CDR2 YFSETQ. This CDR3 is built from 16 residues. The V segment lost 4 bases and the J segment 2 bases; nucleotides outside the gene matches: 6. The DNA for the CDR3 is TGCGCCAGCAGCCTTCTAGGACTAGCGGGGCAAGAGACCCAGTACTTC. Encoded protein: CASSLLGLAGQETQYF. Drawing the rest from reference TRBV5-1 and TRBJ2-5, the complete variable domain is KAGVTQTPRYLIKTRGQQVTLSCSPISGHRSVSWYQQTPGQGLQFLFEYFSETQRNKGNFPGRFSGRQFSNSRSEMNVSTLELGDSALYLCASSLLGLAGQETQYFGPGTRLLVL.

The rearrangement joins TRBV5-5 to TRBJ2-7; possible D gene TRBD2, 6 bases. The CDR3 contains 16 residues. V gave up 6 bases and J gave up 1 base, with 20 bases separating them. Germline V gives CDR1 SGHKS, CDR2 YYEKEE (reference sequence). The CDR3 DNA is TGTGCCAGCACGTATCGTGGCCTAGCGAATTCCTACGAGCAGTACTTC. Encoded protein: CASTYRGLANSYEQYF. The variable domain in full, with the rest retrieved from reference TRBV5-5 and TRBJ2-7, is DAGVTQSPTHLIKTRGQQVTLRCSPISGHKSVSWYQQVLGQGPQFIFQYYEKEERGRGNFPDRFSARQFPNYSSELNVNALLLGDSALYLCASTYRGLANSYEQYFGPGTRLTVT.

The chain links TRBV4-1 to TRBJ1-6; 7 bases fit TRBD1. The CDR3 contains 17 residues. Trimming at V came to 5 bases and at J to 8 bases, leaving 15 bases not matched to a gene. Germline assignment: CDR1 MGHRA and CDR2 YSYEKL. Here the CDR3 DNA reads TGCGCCAGCAGCGCCTCACACTTCGGGACAGTGGATTCACCCCTCCACTTT. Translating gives CASSASHFGTVDSPLHF.

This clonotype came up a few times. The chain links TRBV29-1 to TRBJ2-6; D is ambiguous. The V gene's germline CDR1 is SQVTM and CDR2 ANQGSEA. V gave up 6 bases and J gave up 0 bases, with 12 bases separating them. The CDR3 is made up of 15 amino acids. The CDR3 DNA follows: TGCAGCGTGGAACTTGTCTACTCTGGGGCCAACGTCCTGACTTTC. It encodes CSVELVYSGANVLTF.

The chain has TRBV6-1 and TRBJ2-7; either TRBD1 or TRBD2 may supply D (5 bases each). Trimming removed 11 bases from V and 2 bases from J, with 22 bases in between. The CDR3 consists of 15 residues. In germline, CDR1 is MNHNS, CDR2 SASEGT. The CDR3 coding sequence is TGTGCCGTAAGCTTTAACCTGGGACCGGCCTACGAGCAGTACTTC. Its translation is CAVSFNLGPAYEQYF.

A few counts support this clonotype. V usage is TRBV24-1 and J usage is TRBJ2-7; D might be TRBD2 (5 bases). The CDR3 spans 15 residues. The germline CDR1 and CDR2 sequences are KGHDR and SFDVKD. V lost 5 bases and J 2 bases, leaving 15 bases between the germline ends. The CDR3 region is CATSGEGVPPYEQYF. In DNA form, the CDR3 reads TGTGCCACCAGTGGAGAGGGAGTTCCCCCCTACGAGCAGTACTTC.

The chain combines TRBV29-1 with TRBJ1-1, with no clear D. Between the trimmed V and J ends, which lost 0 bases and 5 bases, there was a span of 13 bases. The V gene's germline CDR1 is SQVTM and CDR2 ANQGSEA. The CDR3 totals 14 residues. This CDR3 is CSVEEGGSGTEAFF. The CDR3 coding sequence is TGCAGCGTTGAAGAAGGCGGATCGGGGACTGAAGCTTTCTTT.

CDR3 region: CASSPPTGVNEQYF. The CDR3 DNA follows: TGTGCCAGCAGTCCGCCCACAGGGGTCAACGAGCAGTACTTC. The genes are TRBV12-3 or TRBV12-4 and TRBJ2-7; 7 bases agree with TRBD1. V lost 5 bases, J lost 5 bases, and 9 bases stayed unmatched. This CDR3 comprises 14 residues.

CDR3 nucleotide sequence: TGTGCCAGCAGCTTACCGGGAGACCGCTACGAGCAGTACTTC. It translates to CASSLPGDRYEQYF. V and J are TRBV7-2 and TRBJ2-7; TRBD2 might be the D (6 bases). The CDR3 extends over 14 amino acids. Between the trimmed V and J ends, which lost 2 bases and 3 bases, there was a span of 11 bases. Germline loops: CDR1 SGHTA, CDR2 FQGNSA.

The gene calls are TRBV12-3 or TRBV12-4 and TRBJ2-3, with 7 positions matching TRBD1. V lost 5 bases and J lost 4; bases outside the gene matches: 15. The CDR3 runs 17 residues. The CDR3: CASSLSLTGTRADTQYF. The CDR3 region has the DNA TGTGCCAGCAGTCTATCCTTGACAGGGACGCGCGCAGATACGCAGTATTTT.